This record covers a single TCR beta chain. Germline CDR1 SGHKS, CDR2 YYEKEE (reference sequence). The CDR3 spans 15 residues. V was cut by 4 bases and J by 5 bases, with 18 bases left in between. The data derive from a study of blood T cell repertoires in COVID-19. Turning to the study itself: The United States, Italy and Spain provided the acute and convalescent COVID-19 samples. T cells, B-cell-depleted T cells, or PBMCs provided the cDNA or gDNA that served as material.

Authors' data handling: Amplification from reference gene primers served as the basis for estimated nucleated cell counts. Data came from immunoSEQ multiplex PCR; TCRdb stores just in-frame clones and leaves some out. The DNA gave D and trimming, while V, J and clone size come from that table. There are some 280,000 clones in the sample; 85% occur only once, and around 3.9% lies in the top ten. Material: peripheral blood. The chain recombines TRBV5-5 with TRBJ2-5; perhaps TRBD1 as D (7 bases). The sequence was collected from a woman in her forties or fifties with active or convalescent COVID-19. The CDR3 here is CASSAYAGGLETQYF. As DNA, the CDR3 is TGTGCCAGCAGCGCCTACGCAGGGGGACTTGAGACCCAGTACTTC.